This entry describes one T cell receptor beta chain. What this receptor recognizes is not known. Base qualities are missing; no much larger clone stands one base away. The germline V gene (reference sequence) yields LNHDA for CDR1 and SQIVND for CDR2. Counted from cysteine to phenylalanine, this CDR3 has 15 amino acids. The DNA shown is the 45-base CDR3, in frame from base 1. V loses 2 bases, J loses 0 bases, and the germline ends lie 10 bases apart. This entry belongs to a study of CD4 T cells in lung cancer (dated by TCRdb to between 2018 and 2021). Notes on the research overall: In the study, blood T cells of NSCLC patients were screened for responses to candidate mutation-encoded neoepitopes, and neoantigen-specific CD4+ T-cell clones and TCRs were isolated. The frequency of neoantigen-specific clonotypes in tumor resections, non-adjacent lung and cultured T-cell products was followed using TCRB deep sequencing. Treatments received by the patients before blood donation included platinum chemotherapy, and some patients received nivolumab or pembrolizumab. Aged 60 to 69 when blood was donated, the resected patients, most of whom were former smokers, had either lung adenocarcinoma or squamous cell carcinoma. Overall study results and their limits: Nonspecific IFNgamma producers of unknown purity were included among IFNgamma-sorted cells, so expanded lines were found to range from monoclonal to oligoclonal. Rather than memory responses to the cancer, some blood-derived responses might reflect cross-reactivity or in vitro priming of naive T cells.

PBMCs were stimulated for 10 to 15 days with mutant 27-mer peptides plus IL21, IL7, IL15 and IL2 and were then restimulated with peptide-pulsed autologous B cells. After restimulation with peptide-pulsed B cells, live IFNgamma-secreting T cells were sorted on a FACS Aria2 by cytokine capture. Sorted cells were expanded at limiting dilution, about 3 or 10 cells per well, with irradiated allogeneic PBMCs, phytohemagglutinin and IL2 for about 14 to 20 days. The patients provided peripheral blood samples or leukapheresis products. To screen the expanded lines for antigen specificity, an IFNgamma ELISA was run against autologous B cells pulsed with mutant peptides. The library was built by means of the immunoSEQ multiplex PCR assay. DNA was isolated with Qiagen DNeasy or QIAamp micro DNA kits and TCRB sequenced with the Adaptive Biotechnology human TCRB sequencing kit. TCRB libraries were sequenced on an Illumina MiSeq. The authors processed their data as follows. The kit provider's software was used to analyze TCRB sequence data, and Fisher's exact test was applied to assess tumor enrichment of clonotype templates. Drawn from immuneACCESS, this table holds only the in-frame rearrangements with V and J called that TCRdb kept. Clones are partly lost; checked studies trace under half to an unresolved V gene and leave the rest unexplained. That table furnishes V, J and clone size, whereas the DNA furnished D and trimming. This sample has some 400 clones in its table, and 85% to 95% of those were observed once. The ten biggest clones cover around 67% of the sample.

The TCR sequence derives from a woman between 55 and 75 years old with non-small cell lung cancer. Some clones in this sample may be carry-over from other donors' samples. Sequenced sample: a CD4+ T cell line or clone grown in culture. The chain joins TRBV19 to TRBJ1-2, with the identity of the D gene unclear. The DNA sequence reads TGTGCCAGTAGTATAAACACAGAAGCTAACTATGGCTACACCTTC. This sequence encodes CASSINTEANYGYTF.